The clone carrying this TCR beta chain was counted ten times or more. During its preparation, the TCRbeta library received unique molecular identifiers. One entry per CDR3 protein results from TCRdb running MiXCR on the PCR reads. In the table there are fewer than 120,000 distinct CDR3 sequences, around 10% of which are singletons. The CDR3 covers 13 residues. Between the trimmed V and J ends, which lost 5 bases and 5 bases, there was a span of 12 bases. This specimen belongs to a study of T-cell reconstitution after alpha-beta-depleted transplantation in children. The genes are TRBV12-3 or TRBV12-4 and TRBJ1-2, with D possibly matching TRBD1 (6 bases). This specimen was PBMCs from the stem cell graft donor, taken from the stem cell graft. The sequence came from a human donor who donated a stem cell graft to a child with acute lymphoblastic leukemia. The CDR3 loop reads CASSTGTTYGYTF. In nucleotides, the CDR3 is TGTGCCAGCAGTACCGGGACAACATATGGCTACACCTTC.